The present T cell receptor (beta chain) was sequenced within a study of cytomegalovirus exposure and HLA in healthy donors. Overall study results and limits: Some V segments (TRBV6-2 and TRBV6-3 among them) were excluded as indistinguishable. In a later analysis, TCR beta V- and J-gene trimming was associated with a missense DCLRE1C variant. Prediction of most subjects' HLA-A and HLA-B alleles by TCR beta sequences was reportedly accurate.

With respect to this clone: What it binds is unknown.

V lost 4 bases and J lost 6; bases outside the gene matches: 10. CDR3 size: 16 residues. The germline V gene has CDR1 ENHRY and CDR2 SYGVKD. Vbeta (60) and Jbeta (13) primers were used in the PCR. The protocol was immunoSEQ multiplex PCR, while the TCRdb copy is restricted to in-frame clones and leaves out a portion. This sample has about 200,000 clones; 65% to 90% occur once, and the top ten carry about 1.4%. The source is a girl aged 5-17 years in good health and CMV-seronegative. This chain uses TRBV10-3 with TRBJ2-3; 10 bases are a match to TRBD2. What was sequenced was PBMCs. The CDR3 spells CAISGASGGPRDTQYF. The CDR3 DNA is TGTGCCATCAGTGGAGCTAGCGGGGGTCCCAGGGATACGCAGTATTTT.